Below, 20 T cell receptor beta chains from the same sample are listed, as sequenced in a study of T cell responses to AZD1222 COVID-19 vaccine. Libraries were prepared by immunoSEQ multiplex PCR; TCRdb keeps only in-frame clonotypes and omits some of them. The sample has 100,000 to 150,000 clones, 80% to 90% seen once. Sequenced material: peripheral blood, taken on day 0 of AZD1222 vaccination. The source is an adult in good health.

This clone was found a few times. The rearrangement uses TRBV28 and TRBJ2-7; D tentatively fits TRBD1 or TRBD2 (5 bases each). V dropped 6 bases and J dropped 3 bases, with 18 bases sitting between them. Germline V gene data show CDR1 as MDHEN and CDR2 as SYDVKM. The CDR3 loop spans 15 amino acids. CDR3 protein: CASSLLPGANYEQYF. The DNA for the CDR3 is TGTGCCAGCAGCCTACTACCCGGGGCGAACTACGAGCAGTACTTC.

This chain joins TRBV6-5 and TRBJ1-1; D uncertain. The CDR3 totals 13 residues. Germline CDR1 and CDR2: MNHEY and SVGAGI. V was trimmed by 4 bases and J by 4 bases, leaving 10 bases between them. The CDR3 nucleotides read TGTGCCAGCAGTTTCGGGGTAGGCACTGAAGCTTTCTTT. This sequence encodes CASSFGVGTEAFF.

DNA for the CDR3: TGTGCCAGCACCTCTCAGGCGGGGCTTAATGAAAAACTGTTTTTT. Amino acid sequence: CASTSQAGLNEKLFF. The chain has TRBV6-4 and TRBJ1-4, with D possibly being TRBD1 (5 bases). Trimming cost V 7 bases and J 4 bases, with 16 bases left between them. The CDR3 is 15 amino acids. Per germline, CDR1 MRHNA and CDR2 SNTAGT.

V gene TRBV28 combines with J gene TRBJ1-4; D possibly corresponds to TRBD1 (5 bases). The germline V gene has CDR1 MDHEN and CDR2 SYDVKM. Trimming shortened V by 7 bases and J by 7 bases, and 19 bases separated the two germline ends. The CDR3 runs to 15 residues. DNA for the CDR3: TGTGCCAGCACCCAACAGTTGGGCGGGGGTGAAAAACTGTTTTTT. Its protein is CASTQQLGGGEKLFF. The full variable domain, rest sourced from reference TRBV28 and TRBJ1-4, is DVKVTQSSRYLVKRTGEKVFLECVQDMDHENMFWYRQDPGLGLRLIYFSYDVKMKEKGDIPEGYSVSREKKERFSLILESASTNQTSMYLCASTQQLGGGEKLFFGSGTQLSVL.

J is TRBJ2-3 and V is TRBV11-1; D gene ambiguous. Germline V CDR1 and CDR2: SGHAT, FQDESV (reference sequence). The CDR3 loop spans 12 amino acids. With 0 bases removed from V and 6 bases from J, the gap between germline ends came to 4 bases. The CDR3 region is CASSLARDTQYF. The CDR3 DNA follows: TGTGCCAGCAGCTTAGCAAGGGATACGCAGTATTTT.

This clone was recorded only once. The chain couples TRBV2 to TRBJ1-2, with TRBD1 identical over 10 bases. CDR1 and CDR2 from the germline V gene are SNHLY and FYNNEI. This CDR3 region has 15 residues. Germline trimming cut 2 bases from V and 8 bases from J; bases unmatched to any gene: 8. Here the CDR3 DNA reads TGTGCCAGCAGTGAAAGTGGGACAGGGGTTGGCGGCTACACCTTC. This gives the protein CASSESGTGVGGYTF.

The chain combines TRBV7-9 with TRBJ2-1; possibly TRBD1 for D (6 bases). Trimming left V 4 bases short and J 6 bases short, with 16 bases between. CDR1 is SEHNR, CDR2 FQNEAQ, per germline (reference sequence). There are 15 residues in the CDR3. The CDR3 coding sequence is TGTGCCAGCAGCTCTCCAGGGGCTCCGTTCAATGAGCAGTTCTTC. Translating it yields CASSSPGAPFNEQFF.

This clone was detected once. The rearrangement links TRBV5-1 to TRBJ1-2; 10 bases line up with TRBD1. The V and J ends lost 4 bases and 8 bases, in that order; junction bases with no gene match: 8. In germline, CDR1 is SGHRS, CDR2 YFSETQ. This CDR3 has 14 amino acids. The CDR3 reads CASSRQGADEGYTF. CDR3 sequence (DNA): TGCGCCAGCAGCCGACAGGGGGCGGACGAAGGCTACACCTTC.

The V gene is TRBV4-2, the J gene TRBJ1-1; D not resolved. CDR3 length: 17 amino acids. Germline CDR1 reads LGHNA; CDR2 reads YNFKEQ. V lost 0 bases and J 3 bases, leaving 17 bases between the germline ends. Here the CDR3 reads CASSQEGANYGYTEAFF. The CDR3 region has the DNA TGTGCCAGCAGCCAAGAAGGCGCGAATTATGGGTACACTGAAGCTTTCTTT.

The chain uses TRBV6-5 and TRBJ2-2; unclear D gene. The V gene's germline CDR1 is MNHEY and CDR2 SVGAGI. This CDR3 is built from 14 residues. V shed 6 bases and J shed 3 bases, with 11 bases lying between them. The CDR3 is CASSRRPDTGELFF. In nucleotides, the CDR3 is TGTGCCAGCAGCCGAAGGCCAGACACCGGGGAGCTGTTTTTT.

CDR3 in DNA: TGTGCCAGCAGTTTGGGCAGCGACACTGAAGCTTTCTTT. Its translation: CASSLGSDTEAFF. The chain links TRBV12-3 or TRBV12-4 to TRBJ1-1; D remains unclear. The V end lost 3 bases, the J end lost 3 bases, and 8 bases lay between the germline ends. The CDR3 length is 13 residues.

This chain links TRBV27 with TRBJ2-5, with TRBD2 as a possible D gene (5 bases). This CDR3 has 14 residues. V was shortened by 2 bases and J by 5 bases, with 12 bases between the two germline ends. Germline V gene sequence: CDR1 MNHEY, CDR2 SMNVEV (reference sequence). This chain's CDR3 is CASSLRGTVETQYF. CDR3 in DNA: TGTGCCAGCAGTTTACGGGGTACTGTGGAGACCCAGTACTTC.

J is TRBJ2-7 and V is TRBV5-5; the D is unclear. Germline CDR1 and CDR2: SGHKS and YYEKEE (reference sequence). This CDR3 is built from 14 residues. V lost 3 bases, J lost 6 bases, and 16 bases lay in between. The CDR3 loop is CASSYRLTLGEQYF. The DNA of the CDR3 is TGTGCCAGCAGCTACCGACTCACCCTTGGCGAGCAGTACTTC.

V gene TRBV6-5 combines with J gene TRBJ1-6; the D is unclear. In germline, CDR1 is MNHEY, CDR2 SVGAGI. Deletions cut 7 bases from V and 7 bases from J, with 11 bases between. The CDR3 runs 13 residues. DNA of the CDR3: TGTGCCAGCACTAAGAGGGAAAATTCACCCCTCCACTTT. Amino acid sequence: CASTKRENSPLHF.

J is TRBJ1-1 and V is TRBV6-2 or TRBV6-3; maybe TRBD1 (5 bases). Deletions cut 0 bases from V and 8 bases from J, with 7 bases between. CDR1 and CDR2 (germline): MNHEY, SVGEGT. The CDR3 sequence is 12 residues long. CDR3 loop: CASSYSGVEAFF. The CDR3 DNA follows: TGTGCCAGCAGTTACTCGGGGGTAGAAGCTTTCTTT.

J is TRBJ1-1 and V is TRBV3-1 (or the pseudogene TRBV3-2), with unresolved D. V was cut by 1 base and J by 8 bases, with 14 bases left in between. The germline V gene has CDR1 LGHDT and CDR2 YNNKEL (reference sequence). The CDR3 loop spans 14 amino acids. The CDR3 sequence is CASSQGPGSPEAFF. The CDR3 DNA reads TGTGCCAGCAGCCAAGGACCGGGGAGTCCCGAAGCTTTCTTT.

The chain employs TRBV19 and TRBJ2-3, with D perhaps TRBD2 (6 bases). There are 16 residues in the CDR3. The V gene's germline CDR1 is LNHDA and CDR2 SQIVND (reference sequence). V dropped 3 bases and J dropped 5 bases, with 18 bases sitting between them. The CDR3 region has the DNA TGTGCCAGTAGTATCGGGACTTCCCTTAGATTAGATACGCAGTATTTT. It encodes CASSIGTSLRLDTQYF.

The CDR3 DNA sequence: TGTGCCAGCACCCGGTGGCGGGGCAGGGACTCCTACGAGCAGTACTTC. This translates into CASTRWRGRDSYEQYF. V and J are TRBV7-9 and TRBJ2-7, with D possibly being TRBD2 (6 bases). V was clipped by 7 bases and J by 0 bases, with 19 bases between them. The CDR3 is 16 amino acids. Germline-derived CDR1 and CDR2 are SEHNR and FQNEAQ (reference sequence).

About this clone itself: The same CDR3 also results from other DNA sequences found in this sample. The V and J genes are TRBV6-5 and TRBJ2-1; 7 bases line up with TRBD2. Germline V CDR1 and CDR2: MNHEY, SVGAGI. V was clipped by 2 bases and J by 4 bases; unmatched bases: 2. This CDR3 is built from 14 residues. CDR3 sequence reads: CASSYGRGYNEQFF. CDR3 in DNA: TGTGCCAGCAGTTACGGGAGGGGTTACAATGAGCAGTTCTTC.

This rearrangement joins TRBV3-1 (or the pseudogene TRBV3-2) to TRBJ1-4; 10 bases match TRBD1. V shed 2 bases, J shed 4 bases, and the junction held 1 base outside the gene matches. Germline V gene lookup returns CDR1 LGHDT and CDR2 YNNKEL (reference sequence). The CDR3 is 15 residues long. The CDR3 sequence: CASSQRDRGNEKLFF. The DNA for the CDR3 is TGTGCCAGCAGCCAACGGGACAGGGGTAATGAAAAACTGTTTTTT.